The 20 T cell receptor beta chains reported below all come from one sample, sequenced in a study of T cell responses to AZD1222 COVID-19 vaccine. Using immunoSEQ multiplex PCR, the repertoire was profiled, and TCRdb retains in-frame clones only, with some absent. The sample lists about 150,000 clones, more than 85% occurring once. Sequenced material: peripheral blood, taken 28 days after the second AZD1222 dose. These receptors all come from an adult who received the AZD1222 COVID-19 vaccine.

This chain joins TRBV12-2 and TRBJ2-7; the table's D call, TRBD1, was not checked against the DNA. TRBV12-2 is a known pseudogene. This CDR3 contains 19 residues. The DNA of the CDR3 is TGTGCAAGTCGCTTAGGCCCGGGGACATGTGGGTTCCCCTCCTACGAGCAGTACTTC. This encodes CASRLGPGTCGFPSYEQYF.

This CDR3 reads CASSLTDTQYF. The CDR3 nucleotides read TGTGCCAGCAGTTTAACAGATACGCAGTATTTT. The rearrangement uses TRBV28 and TRBJ2-3; D not resolved. From germline, CDR1 is MDHEN and CDR2 SYDVKM. Trimming left V 2 bases short and J 3 bases short, with 0 bases between. This CDR3 comprises 11 residues.

The rearrangement links TRBV27 to TRBJ2-3, with D unclear. Germline-derived CDR1 and CDR2 are MNHEY and SMNVEV (reference sequence). This CDR3 spans 12 amino acids. V lost 4 bases to trimming and J lost 4 bases, with 6 bases between them. CDR3 sequence reads: CASSSPPDTQYF. CDR3 nucleotides: TGTGCCAGCAGTTCCCCCCCAGATACGCAGTATTTT.

This clone showed up just a few times. The chain uses TRBV6-5 and TRBJ1-2, with D unclear. V was clipped by 0 bases and J by 7 bases, with 12 bases between them. The germline CDR1 and CDR2 sequences are MNHEY and SVGAGI. The CDR3 sequence is 14 residues long. CDR3 loop: CASSYSNTGGGYTF. CDR3 DNA: TGTGCCAGCAGTTACTCGAATACGGGAGGTGGCTACACCTTC.

This chain links TRBV27 with TRBJ1-1; perhaps TRBD1 as D (6 bases). This CDR3 has 14 residues. Per germline, CDR1 MNHEY and CDR2 SMNVEV (reference sequence). V was trimmed by 4 bases and J by 3 bases, leaving 12 bases between them. The chain's CDR3 is CASSYRVWDTEAFF. The CDR3 bases are TGTGCCAGCAGTTACAGGGTATGGGACACTGAAGCTTTCTTT.

The gene calls are TRBV28 and TRBJ1-6, with TRBD1 matching over 9 bases. Germline V gives CDR1 MDHEN, CDR2 SYDVKM. Trimming at V came to 4 bases and at J to 10 bases, leaving 5 bases not matched to a gene. This CDR3 is built from 14 residues. This CDR3 reads CASSSPGQGSPLHF. CDR3 DNA sequence: TGTGCCAGCAGTTCCCCGGGACAGGGCTCACCCCTCCACTTT.

This chain connects TRBV6-2 or TRBV6-3 to TRBJ1-5; D is perhaps TRBD1 (6 bases). Germline V gene lookup returns CDR1 MNHEY and CDR2 SVGEGT. Deletions cut 6 bases from V and 5 bases from J, with 17 bases between. This CDR3 region has 15 residues. The CDR3 is CASSEYRDGDQPQHF. The CDR3 DNA is TGTGCCAGCAGCGAATACAGGGATGGGGATCAGCCCCAGCATTTT.

The V call is TRBV14, the J call TRBJ2-3; possible D gene TRBD1, 6 bases. This CDR3 region has 14 residues. V lost 6 bases and J 6 bases, leaving 16 bases between the germline ends. CDR1 is SGHDN, CDR2 FVKESK, per germline. For the CDR3, the DNA is TGTGCCAGCAGTCGGACAGTCCTTTCGGATACGCAGTATTTT. This gives the protein CASSRTVLSDTQYF.

J is TRBJ1-2 and V is TRBV4-3; perhaps TRBD1 as D (5 bases). Between the trimmed V and J ends, which lost 0 bases and 7 bases, there was a span of 12 bases. The length of the CDR3 is 14 residues. The germline CDR1 and CDR2 sequences are LGHNA and YSLEER. Here the CDR3 DNA reads TGCGCCAGCAGCCAAGAACGAGGGGCGGGTGGCTACACCTTC. Translated: CASSQERGAGGYTF.

The chain employs TRBV29-1 and TRBJ1-2; 8 positions match TRBD1. V was pared by 6 bases and J by 4 bases, with 4 bases of the junction left unmatched. Germline CDR1 and CDR2: SQVTM and ANQGSEA. The CDR3 length is 12 residues. The CDR3 loop is CSVGGTGYGYTF. The CDR3 nucleotides read TGCAGCGTAGGGGGGACAGGCTATGGCTACACCTTC.

The V and J genes are TRBV5-5 and TRBJ1-5, with 8 bases identical to TRBD1. V gave up 4 bases and J gave up 4 bases; unmatched junction bases: 10. The V gene's germline CDR1 is SGHKS and CDR2 YYEKEE (reference sequence). The CDR3 is made up of 16 amino acids. CDR3 sequence (DNA): TGTGCCAGCAGCCAATTCGACAGGGGCGGGAATCAGCCCCAGCATTTT. It codes for CASSQFDRGGNQPQHF.

The V gene is TRBV6-1, the J gene TRBJ2-3; D may be TRBD1 (6 bases). This CDR3 comprises 17 residues. Trimming took off 0 bases at V and 2 bases at J, with 15 bases between the two ends. The germline V gene has CDR1 MNHNS and CDR2 SASEGT. CDR3 sequence: CASSEAGTREYTDTQYF. The CDR3 DNA follows: TGTGCCAGCAGTGAAGCCGGGACAAGGGAATACACAGATACGCAGTATTTT.

J is TRBJ1-4 and V is TRBV7-8; 7 positions match TRBD1. V was clipped by 5 bases and J by 3 bases; unmatched bases: 6. The CDR3 loop spans 15 amino acids. Germline V CDR1 and CDR2: SGHVS, FQNEAQ. In DNA, the CDR3 is TGTGCCAGCAGCCGAGACGGACAGGCTAATGAAAAACTGTTTTTT. It encodes CASSRDGQANEKLFF.

The chain couples TRBV24-1 to TRBJ2-1; 11 positions match TRBD2. CDR3 size: 16 residues. V was clipped by 4 bases and J by 4 bases; unmatched bases: 5. CDR1 is KGHDR and CDR2 is SFDVKD in the germline V gene. CDR3 DNA sequence: TGTGCCACCAGTGAAAAGGGACTAGCGGTTTACAATGAGCAGTTCTTC. Translation gives CATSEKGLAVYNEQFF.

V is TRBV19 and J is TRBJ1-5; 7 nucleotides line up with TRBD1. The CDR3 is 13 amino acids. CDR1 and CDR2 from the germline V gene are LNHDA and SQIVND (reference sequence). Trimming removed 5 bases from V and 7 bases from J; junction bases left unmatched: 5. CDR3 loop: CASSGTGAQPQHF. The CDR3 nucleotides are TGTGCCAGTAGTGGAACAGGGGCCCAGCCCCAGCATTTT.

This rearrangement joins TRBV28 to TRBJ1-2; unclear D gene. Trimming cost V 6 bases and J 4 bases, with 15 bases left between them. This CDR3 comprises 14 residues. CDR1 MDHEN and CDR2 SYDVKM come from the germline V gene. CDR3 region: CASSPEGVGYGYTF. In nucleotides, the CDR3 is TGTGCCAGCAGCCCCGAGGGCGTCGGCTATGGCTACACCTTC.

V gene TRBV24-1 combines with J gene TRBJ1-5, with D hard to call. Germline CDR1 reads KGHDR; CDR2 reads SFDVKD. The CDR3 sequence is 14 residues long. The ends were cut back, 4 bases at V and 5 bases at J, with 11 bases in the middle. The CDR3 DNA is TGTGCCACCAGTGAAACGAACAGCGATCAGCCCCAGCATTTT. Its protein is CATSETNSDQPQHF.

This clone appeared a single time. V is TRBV24-1 and J is TRBJ2-5, with D perhaps matching TRBD1 or TRBD2 (5 bases each). Trimming cost V 7 bases and J 4 bases, with 12 bases left between them. Per germline, CDR1 KGHDR and CDR2 SFDVKD. CDR3 length: 13 residues. CDR3 DNA sequence: TGTGCCACCAGAGGGGATGGAGGAGAGACCCAGTACTTC. It encodes CATRGDGGETQYF.

The chain couples TRBV3-1 (or the pseudogene TRBV3-2) to TRBJ2-3, with D possibly called TRBD1 or TRBD2 (5 bases each). Germline CDR1 LGHDT, CDR2 YNNKEL (reference sequence). The length of the CDR3 is 14 residues. V lost 2 bases and J lost 6, with 12 bases in between. This CDR3 reads CASSQQGRPDTQYF. CDR3 in DNA: TGTGCCAGCAGCCAACAGGGACGGCCGGATACGCAGTATTTT.

A single count supports this clone. This chain links TRBV27 with TRBJ2-3, with 9 bases that match TRBD2. Losses at the gene ends were 0 bases for V and 6 bases for J; bases not matched to a gene: 10. The CDR3 consists of 17 residues. Germline CDR1 is MNHEY and CDR2 is SMNVEV (reference sequence). CDR3 bases: TGTGCCAGCAGTTTATCGCCCGCAGCGGGGGGATGGGATACGCAGTATTTT. Protein product: CASSLSPAAGGWDTQYF.